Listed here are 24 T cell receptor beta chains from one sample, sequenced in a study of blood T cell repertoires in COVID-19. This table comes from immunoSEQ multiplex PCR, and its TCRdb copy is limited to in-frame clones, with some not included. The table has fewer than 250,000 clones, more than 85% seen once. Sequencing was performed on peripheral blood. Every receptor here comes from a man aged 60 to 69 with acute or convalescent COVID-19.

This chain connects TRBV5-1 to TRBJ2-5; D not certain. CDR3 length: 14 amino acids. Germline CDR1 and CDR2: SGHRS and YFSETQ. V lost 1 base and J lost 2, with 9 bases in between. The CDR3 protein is CASSLNRPQETQYF. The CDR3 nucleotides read TGCGCCAGCAGCTTGAACAGACCACAAGAGACCCAGTACTTC.

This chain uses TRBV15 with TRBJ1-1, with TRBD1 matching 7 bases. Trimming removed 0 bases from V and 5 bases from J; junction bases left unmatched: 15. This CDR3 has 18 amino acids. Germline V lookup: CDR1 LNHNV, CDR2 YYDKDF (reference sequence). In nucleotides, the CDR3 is TGTGCCACCAGCAGAGATCGGGACAGCAGGGGACTAGTTACTGAAGCTTTCTTT. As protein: CATSRDRDSRGLVTEAFF. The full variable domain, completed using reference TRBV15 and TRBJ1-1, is DAMVIQNPRYQVTQFGKPVTLSCSQTLNHNVMYWYQQKSSQAPKLLFHYYDKDFNNEADTPDNFQSRRPNTSFCFLDIRSPGLGDTAMYLCATSRDRDSRGLVTEAFFGQGTRLTVV.

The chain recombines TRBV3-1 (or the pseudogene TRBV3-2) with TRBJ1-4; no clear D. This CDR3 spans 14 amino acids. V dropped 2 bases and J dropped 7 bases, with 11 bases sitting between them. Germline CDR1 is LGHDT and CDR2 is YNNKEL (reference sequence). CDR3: CASSQYNEGEKLFF. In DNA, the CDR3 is TGTGCCAGCAGCCAATATAACGAGGGTGAAAAACTGTTTTTT.

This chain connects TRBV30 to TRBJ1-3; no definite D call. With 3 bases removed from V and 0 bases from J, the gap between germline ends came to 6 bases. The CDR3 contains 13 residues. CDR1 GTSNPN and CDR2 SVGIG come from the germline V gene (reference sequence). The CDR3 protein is CAWRGSSGNTIYF. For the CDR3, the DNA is TGTGCCTGGAGGGGGAGCTCTGGAAACACCATATATTTT.

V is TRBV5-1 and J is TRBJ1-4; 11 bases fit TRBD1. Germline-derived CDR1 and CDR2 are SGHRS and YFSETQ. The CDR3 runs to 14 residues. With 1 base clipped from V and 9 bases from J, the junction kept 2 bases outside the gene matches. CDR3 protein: CASSLSDRGQKLFF. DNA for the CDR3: TGCGCCAGCAGCTTGTCGGACAGGGGGCAAAAACTGTTTTTT.

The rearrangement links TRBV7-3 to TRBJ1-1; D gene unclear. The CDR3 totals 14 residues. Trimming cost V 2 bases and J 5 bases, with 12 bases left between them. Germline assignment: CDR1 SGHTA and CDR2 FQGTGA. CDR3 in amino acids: CASSLSGVRTEAFF. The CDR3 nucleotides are TGTGCCAGCAGCTTATCCGGGGTCAGGACTGAAGCTTTCTTT.

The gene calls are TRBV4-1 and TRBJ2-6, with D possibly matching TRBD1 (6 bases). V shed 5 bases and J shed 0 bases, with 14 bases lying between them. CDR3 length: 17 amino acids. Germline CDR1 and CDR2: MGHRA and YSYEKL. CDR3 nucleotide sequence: TGCGCCAGCAGCGGTCCGGGACACTACTCTGGGGCCAACGTCCTGACTTTC. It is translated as CASSGPGHYSGANVLTF.

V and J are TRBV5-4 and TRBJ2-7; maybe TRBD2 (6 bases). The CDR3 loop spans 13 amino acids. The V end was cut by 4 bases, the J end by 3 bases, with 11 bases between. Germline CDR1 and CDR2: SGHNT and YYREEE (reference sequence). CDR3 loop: CASSPGVVYEQYF. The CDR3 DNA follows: TGTGCCAGCAGCCCGGGGGTAGTCTACGAGCAGTACTTC.

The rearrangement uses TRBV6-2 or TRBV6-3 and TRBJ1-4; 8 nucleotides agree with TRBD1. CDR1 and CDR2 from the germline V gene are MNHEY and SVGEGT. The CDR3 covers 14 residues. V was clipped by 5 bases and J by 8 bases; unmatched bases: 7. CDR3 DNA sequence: TGTGCCAGCAGTCGACAGGGGCCGGTGGAAAAACTGTTTTTT. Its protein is CASSRQGPVEKLFF.

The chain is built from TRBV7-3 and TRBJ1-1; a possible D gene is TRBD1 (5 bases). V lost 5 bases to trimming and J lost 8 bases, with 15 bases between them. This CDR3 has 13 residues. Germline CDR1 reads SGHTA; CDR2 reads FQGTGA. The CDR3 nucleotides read TGTGCCAGCAGCCCCCCAGGGTTGAGGGAAGCTTTCTTT. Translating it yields CASSPPGLREAFF.

The CDR3 nucleotides are TGCGCCAGCAGCCAAGGGCGAGCGACTAATGAAAAACTGTTTTTT. It specifies CASSQGRATNEKLFF. This sequence joins TRBV4-3 and TRBJ1-4; D uncertain. V was pared by 1 base and J by 2 bases, with 8 bases between. CDR3 length: 15 amino acids. The germline V gene encodes CDR1 LGHNA and CDR2 YSLEER.

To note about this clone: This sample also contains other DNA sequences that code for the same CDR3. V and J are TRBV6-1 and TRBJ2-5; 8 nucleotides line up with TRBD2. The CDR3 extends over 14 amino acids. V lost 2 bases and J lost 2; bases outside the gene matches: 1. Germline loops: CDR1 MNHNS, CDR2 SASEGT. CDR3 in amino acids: CASSERGGQETQYF. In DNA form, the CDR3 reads TGTGCCAGCAGTGAACGGGGGGGGCAAGAGACCCAGTACTTC.

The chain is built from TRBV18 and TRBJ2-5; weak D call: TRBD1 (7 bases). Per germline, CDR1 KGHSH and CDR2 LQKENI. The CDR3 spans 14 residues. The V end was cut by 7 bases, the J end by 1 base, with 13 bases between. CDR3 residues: CASLGGQTQETQYF. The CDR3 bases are TGTGCCAGCTTGGGGGGACAGACCCAAGAGACCCAGTACTTC.

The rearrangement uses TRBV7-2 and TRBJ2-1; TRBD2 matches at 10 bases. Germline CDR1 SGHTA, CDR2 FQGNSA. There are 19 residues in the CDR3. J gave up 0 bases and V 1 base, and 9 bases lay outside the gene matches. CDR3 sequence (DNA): TGTGCCAGCAGCTTAGTCAGGGCTAGCGGGGGCCACTCCTACAATGAGCAGTTCTTC. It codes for CASSLVRASGGHSYNEQFF. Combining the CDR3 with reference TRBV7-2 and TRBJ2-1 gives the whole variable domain GAGVSQSPSNKVTEKGKDVELRCDPISGHTALYWYRQSLGQGLEFLIYFQGNSAPDKSGLPSDRFSAERTGGSVSTLTIQRTQQEDSAVYLCASSLVRASGGHSYNEQFFGPGTRLTVL.

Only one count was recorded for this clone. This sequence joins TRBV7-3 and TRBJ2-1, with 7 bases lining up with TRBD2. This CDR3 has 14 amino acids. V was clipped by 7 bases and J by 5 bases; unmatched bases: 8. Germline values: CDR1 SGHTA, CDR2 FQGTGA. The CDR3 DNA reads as TGTGCCAGCAACCCTAGCGGTGGGGACAATGAGCAGTTCTTC. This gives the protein CASNPSGGDNEQFF.

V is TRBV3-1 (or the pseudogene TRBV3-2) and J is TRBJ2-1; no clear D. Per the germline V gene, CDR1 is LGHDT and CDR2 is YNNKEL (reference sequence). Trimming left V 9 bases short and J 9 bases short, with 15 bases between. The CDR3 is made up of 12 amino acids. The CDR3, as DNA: TGTGCCAGGGTATCTCCTTCGGGTGAGCAGTTCTTC. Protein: CARVSPSGEQFF.

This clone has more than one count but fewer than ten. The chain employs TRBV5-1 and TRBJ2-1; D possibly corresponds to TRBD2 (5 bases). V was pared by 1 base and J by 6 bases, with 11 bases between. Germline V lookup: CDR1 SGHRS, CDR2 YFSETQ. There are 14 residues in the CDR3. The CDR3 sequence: CASSLNSRANEQFF. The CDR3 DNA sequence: TGCGCCAGCAGCTTGAATTCGCGGGCCAATGAGCAGTTCTTC.

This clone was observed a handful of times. The DNA of the CDR3 is TGCGCCAGCAGCCCCGGGGGAATGGAAAACACCATATATTTT. Translating it yields CASSPGGMENTIYF. The chain combines TRBV5-1 with TRBJ1-3, with D possibly being TRBD1 (5 bases). V lost 4 bases and J lost 6, with 14 bases in between. Germline V gene lookup returns CDR1 SGHRS and CDR2 YFSETQ. The CDR3 loop spans 14 amino acids.

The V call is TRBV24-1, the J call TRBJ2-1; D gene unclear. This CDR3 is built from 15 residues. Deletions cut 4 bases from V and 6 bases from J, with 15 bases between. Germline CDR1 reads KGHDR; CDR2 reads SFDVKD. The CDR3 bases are TGTGCCACCAGTGACACCCGGGTGCCGGTCAATGAGCAGTTCTTC. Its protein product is CATSDTRVPVNEQFF.

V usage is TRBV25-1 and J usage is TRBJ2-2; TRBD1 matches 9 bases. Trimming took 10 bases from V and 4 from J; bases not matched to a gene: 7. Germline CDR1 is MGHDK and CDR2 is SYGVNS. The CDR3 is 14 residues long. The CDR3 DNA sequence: TGTGCCACCAGGGGACAGGGAGGCACCGGGGAGCTGTTTTTT. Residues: CATRGQGGTGELFF.

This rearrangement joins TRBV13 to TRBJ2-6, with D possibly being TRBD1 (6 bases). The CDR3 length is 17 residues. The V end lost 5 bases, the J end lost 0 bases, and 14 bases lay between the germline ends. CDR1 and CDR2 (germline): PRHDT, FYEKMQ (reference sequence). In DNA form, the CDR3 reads TGTGCCAGCAGCCGCCGGGACATCCTCTCTGGGGCCAACGTCCTGACTTTC. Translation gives CASSRRDILSGANVLTF.

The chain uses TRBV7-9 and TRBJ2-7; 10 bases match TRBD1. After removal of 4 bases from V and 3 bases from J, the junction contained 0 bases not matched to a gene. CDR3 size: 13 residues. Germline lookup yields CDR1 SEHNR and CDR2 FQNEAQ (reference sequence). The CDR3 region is CASSWTGGYEQYF. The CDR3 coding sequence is TGTGCCAGCAGCTGGACAGGGGGCTACGAGCAGTACTTC.

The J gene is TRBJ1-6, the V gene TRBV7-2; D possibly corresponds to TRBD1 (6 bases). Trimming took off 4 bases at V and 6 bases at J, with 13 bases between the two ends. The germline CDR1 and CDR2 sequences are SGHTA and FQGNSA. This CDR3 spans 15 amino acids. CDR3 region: CASSSGAAGNSPLHF. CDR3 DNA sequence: TGTGCCAGCAGCTCAGGGGCTGCCGGTAATTCACCCCTCCACTTT.

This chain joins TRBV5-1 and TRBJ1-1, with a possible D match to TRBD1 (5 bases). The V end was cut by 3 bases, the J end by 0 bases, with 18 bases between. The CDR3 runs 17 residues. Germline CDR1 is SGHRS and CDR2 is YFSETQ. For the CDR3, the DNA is TGCGCCAGCAGCTCATCCTTAGGACAAGGATTGAACACTGAAGCTTTCTTT. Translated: CASSSSLGQGLNTEAFF.